This TCR beta chain came from a study of T-cell reconstitution after alpha-beta-depleted transplantation in children. Whole-study findings and limits: Surviving thymic progenitors and recipient T cells were the source of high TCRbeta diversity at day 60 in some patients. Approximately two months post-transplant, alpha-beta T cells reportedly originated from several hundred expanded graft clones. Once a year had passed after transplant, T-cell counts and diversity came mostly from newly produced T cells.

Unique molecular identifiers were incorporated when the TCRbeta library was constructed. MiXCR, run by TCRdb on the PCR reads, gives a single entry per CDR3 protein. The sample has about 490,000 distinct CDR3 sequences, about 10% seen once; the top ten hold just over 2%. V gave up 9 bases and J gave up 5 bases, with 19 bases separating them. The germline gives CDR1 MNHNS, CDR2 SASEGT. This CDR3 region has 15 residues. This clonotype was found many times. Its antigen is currently unknown. This receptor was obtained from a child younger than 10 with inherited bone marrow failure, due to receive a stem cell transplant. The J gene is TRBJ2-2, the V gene TRBV6-1; no clear D gene. Here the sequenced sample was PBMCs, taken before TCRalphabeta/CD19-depleted stem cell transplant. This CDR3 reads CARKYLETLTGELFF. DNA of the CDR3: TGTGCCAGAAAATATCTAGAGACTCTAACCGGGGAGCTGTTTTTT.